This T cell receptor beta chain originates from a study of T cell changes during pregnancy in multiple sclerosis. This clone was detected a few times. TCRdb's copy holds only in-frame clones and misses some; the assay was immunoSEQ multiplex PCR. The sample shows tens of thousands of clones, 80% to 90% of them seen only once. With V trimmed by 5 bases and J by 5 bases, 5 bases remained unmatched. This CDR3 is 15 amino acids long. CDR1 and CDR2 (germline): MNHNS, SASEGT. The J gene is TRBJ1-5, the V gene TRBV6-1, with 11 bases fitting TRBD1. Here the sequenced sample was CD4+ T cells from peripheral blood mononuclear cells, taken in the first trimester of pregnancy. This TCR was sampled from a female donor with multiple sclerosis, enrolled in a pregnancy study. The CDR3 DNA reads as TGTGCCAGCAGTTGGACAGGGGGCTTCGATCAGCCCCAGCATTTT. Protein product: CASSWTGGFDQPQHF.